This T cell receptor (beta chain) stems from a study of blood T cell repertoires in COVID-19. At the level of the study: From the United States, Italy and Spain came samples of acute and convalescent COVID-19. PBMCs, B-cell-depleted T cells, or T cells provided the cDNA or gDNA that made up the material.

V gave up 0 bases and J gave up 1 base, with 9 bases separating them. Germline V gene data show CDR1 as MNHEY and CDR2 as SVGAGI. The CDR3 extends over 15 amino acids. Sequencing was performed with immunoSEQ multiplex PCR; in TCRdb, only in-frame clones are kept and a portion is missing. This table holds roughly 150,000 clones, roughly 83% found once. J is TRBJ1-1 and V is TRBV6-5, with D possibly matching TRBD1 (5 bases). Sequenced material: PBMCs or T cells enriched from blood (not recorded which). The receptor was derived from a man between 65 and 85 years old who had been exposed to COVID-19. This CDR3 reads CASSYSWGGNTEAFF. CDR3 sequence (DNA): TGTGCCAGCAGTTACTCGTGGGGGGGGAACACTGAAGCTTTCTTT.